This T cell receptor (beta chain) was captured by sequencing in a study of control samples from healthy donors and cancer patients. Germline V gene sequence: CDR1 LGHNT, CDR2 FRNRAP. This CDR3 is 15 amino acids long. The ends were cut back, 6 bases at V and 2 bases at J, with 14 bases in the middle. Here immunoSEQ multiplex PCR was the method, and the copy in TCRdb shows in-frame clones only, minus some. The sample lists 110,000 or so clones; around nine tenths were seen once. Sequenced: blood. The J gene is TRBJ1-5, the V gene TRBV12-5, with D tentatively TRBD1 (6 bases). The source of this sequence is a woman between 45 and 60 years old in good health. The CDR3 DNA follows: TGTGCTAGTGGACCAGGGACATCCCGCAATCAGCCCCAGCATTTT. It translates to CASGPGTSRNQPQHF.